The present T cell receptor beta chain was sequenced within a study of shared clonotypes between healthy human individuals. Splitting of CD4+ cells produced CD45RA+ naive and CD45RA-negative memory subsets. The table came from immunoSEQ multiplex PCR; TCRdb's copy has only in-frame clones and leaves some out. Altogether about 2.4 million clones are present, 90% to 95% being singletons, with the ten largest covering approximately 0.35%. Germline V lookup: CDR1 SNHLY, CDR2 FYNNEI. V was clipped by 6 bases and J by 6 bases; unmatched bases: 7. The CDR3 is 13 residues long. Material for sequencing was naive CD4+ T cells from PBMCs. The subset denotes: CD45RA+ positively selected. The J gene is TRBJ2-7, the V gene TRBV2, with TRBD2 identical over 8 bases. This receptor was taken from a man between 18 and 35 years old in good health. Some clones in this sample may be carry-over from other donors' samples. The CDR3 region is CASRVGTSSEQYF. CDR3 sequence (DNA): TGTGCCAGCAGAGTCGGGACTAGTAGCGAGCAGTACTTC.